The present T cell receptor (beta chain) was sequenced within a study of CD8 T cells in ankylosing spondylitis. Each CDR3 protein gets one entry after TCRdb re-called the 5' RACE reads with MiXCR. The sample lists around 150,000 distinct CDR3 sequences; 30% to 35% were seen once. Study-level points and caveats: Reported data indicate significant enrichment of disease-linked clones within matched ankylosing spondylitis synovial fluid.

As concerns this clonotype: Its target is unknown.

V lost 2 bases and J lost 0, with 17 bases in between. The CDR3 runs 17 residues. The germline V gene encodes CDR1 MNHEY and CDR2 SMNVEV (reference sequence). V usage is TRBV27 and J usage is TRBJ2-7, with D hard to call. The TCR originated in a male donor with ankylosing spondylitis. The sample taken for sequencing was synovial fluid, either unsorted or a sorted T cell fraction (not recorded which). In nucleotides, the CDR3 is TGTGCCAGCAGTTTAAAATTGAGCGCGACAAGCTCCTACGAGCAGTACTTC. Translating gives CASSLKLSATSSYEQYF.